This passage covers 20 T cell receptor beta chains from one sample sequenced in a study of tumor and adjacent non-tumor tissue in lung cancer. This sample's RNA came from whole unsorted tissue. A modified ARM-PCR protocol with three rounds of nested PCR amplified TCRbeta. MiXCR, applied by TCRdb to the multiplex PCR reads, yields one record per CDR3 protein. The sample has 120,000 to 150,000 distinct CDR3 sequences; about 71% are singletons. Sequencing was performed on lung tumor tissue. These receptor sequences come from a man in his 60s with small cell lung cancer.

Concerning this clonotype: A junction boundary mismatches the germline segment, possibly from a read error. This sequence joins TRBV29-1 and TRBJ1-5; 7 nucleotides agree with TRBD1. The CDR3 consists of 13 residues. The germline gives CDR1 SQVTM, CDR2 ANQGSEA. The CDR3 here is CSVEPGGNQPHHF. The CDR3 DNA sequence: TGCAGTGTCGAGCCAGGGGGGAATCAGCCCCATCATTTT.

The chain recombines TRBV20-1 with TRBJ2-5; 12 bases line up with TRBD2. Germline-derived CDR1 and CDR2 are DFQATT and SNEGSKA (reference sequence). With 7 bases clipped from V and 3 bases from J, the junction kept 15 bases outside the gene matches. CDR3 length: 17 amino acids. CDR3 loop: CSVLGTSGLGLKETQYF. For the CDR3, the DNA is TGCAGTGTCCTGGGGACTAGCGGGCTCGGACTTAAAGAGACCCAGTACTTC.

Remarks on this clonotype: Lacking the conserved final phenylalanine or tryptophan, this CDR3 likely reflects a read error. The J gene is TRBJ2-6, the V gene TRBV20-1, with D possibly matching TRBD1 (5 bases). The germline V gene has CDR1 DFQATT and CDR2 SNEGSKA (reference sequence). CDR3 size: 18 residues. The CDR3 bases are TGCAGTGCTAGAGACCATCGTTTGGGTGGCGGTGGGGCCAACTTCCTGACTTAC. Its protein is CSARDHRLGGGGANFLTY.

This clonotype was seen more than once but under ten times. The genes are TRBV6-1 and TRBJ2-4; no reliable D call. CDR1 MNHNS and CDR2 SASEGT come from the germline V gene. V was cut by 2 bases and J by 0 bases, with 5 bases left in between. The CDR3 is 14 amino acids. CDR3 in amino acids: CASSETKAKNIQYF. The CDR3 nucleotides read TGTGCCAGCAGTGAAACCAAAGCCAAAAACATTCAGTACTTC.

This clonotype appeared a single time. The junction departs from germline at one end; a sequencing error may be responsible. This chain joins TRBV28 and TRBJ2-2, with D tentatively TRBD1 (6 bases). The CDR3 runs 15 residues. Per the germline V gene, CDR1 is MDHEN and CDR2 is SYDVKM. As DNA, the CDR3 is TGTGCCAGCAGATCCCGGGACATGGAAGGATGGGAGCTGCTTTTT. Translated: CASRSRDMEGWELLF. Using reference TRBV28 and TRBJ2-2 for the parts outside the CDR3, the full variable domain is DVKVTQSSRYLVKRTGEKVFLECVQDMDHENMFWYRQDPGLGLRLIYFSYDVKMKEKGDIPEGYSVSREKKERFSLILESASTNQTSMYLCASRSRDMEGWELLFGEGSRLTVL.

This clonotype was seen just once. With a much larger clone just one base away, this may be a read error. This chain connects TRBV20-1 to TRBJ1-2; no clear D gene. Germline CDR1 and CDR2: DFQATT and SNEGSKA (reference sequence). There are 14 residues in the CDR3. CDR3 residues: CSATKAAAGYDYTF. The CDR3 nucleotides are TGCAGTGCCACCAAGGCAGCGGCGGGGTATGACTACACCTTC.

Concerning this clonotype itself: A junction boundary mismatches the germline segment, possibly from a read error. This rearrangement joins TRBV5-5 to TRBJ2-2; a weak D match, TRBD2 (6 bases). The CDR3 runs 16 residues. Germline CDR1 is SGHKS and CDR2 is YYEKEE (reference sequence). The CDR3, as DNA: TGTGCCAGCAGCTGGGGACTCATCGCGAACATCGGGGAGCTGTTTTTT. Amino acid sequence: CASSWGLIANIGELFF.

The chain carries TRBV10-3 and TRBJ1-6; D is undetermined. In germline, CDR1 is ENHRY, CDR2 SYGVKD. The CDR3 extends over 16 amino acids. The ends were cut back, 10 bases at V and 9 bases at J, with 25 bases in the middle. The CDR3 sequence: CATINSFTRAGSPLHF. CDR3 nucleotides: TGTGCCACTATTAACTCTTTCACGAGGGCCGGTTCACCCCTCCACTTT.

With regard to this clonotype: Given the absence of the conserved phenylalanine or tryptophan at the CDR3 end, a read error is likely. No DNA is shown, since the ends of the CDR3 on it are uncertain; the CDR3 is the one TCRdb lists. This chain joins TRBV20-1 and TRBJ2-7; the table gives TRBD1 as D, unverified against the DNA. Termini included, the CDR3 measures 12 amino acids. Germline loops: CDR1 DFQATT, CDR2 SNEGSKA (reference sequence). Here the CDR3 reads CSARDLQGEQYL.

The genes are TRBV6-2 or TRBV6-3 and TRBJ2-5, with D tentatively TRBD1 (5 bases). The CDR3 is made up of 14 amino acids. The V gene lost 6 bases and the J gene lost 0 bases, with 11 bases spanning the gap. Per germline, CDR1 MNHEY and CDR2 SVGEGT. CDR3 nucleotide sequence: TGTGCCAGCAGGTGGACATACCACCAAGAGACCCAGTACTTC. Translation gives CASRWTYHQETQYF.

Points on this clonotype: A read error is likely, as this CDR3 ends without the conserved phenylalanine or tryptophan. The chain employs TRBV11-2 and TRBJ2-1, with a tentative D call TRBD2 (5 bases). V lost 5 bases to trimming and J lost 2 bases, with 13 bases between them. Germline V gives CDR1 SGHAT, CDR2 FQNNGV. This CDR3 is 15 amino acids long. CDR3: CASSIVDGTYNEQFL. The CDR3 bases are TGTGCCAGCAGCATAGTTGACGGGACCTACAATGAGCAGTTCTTA.

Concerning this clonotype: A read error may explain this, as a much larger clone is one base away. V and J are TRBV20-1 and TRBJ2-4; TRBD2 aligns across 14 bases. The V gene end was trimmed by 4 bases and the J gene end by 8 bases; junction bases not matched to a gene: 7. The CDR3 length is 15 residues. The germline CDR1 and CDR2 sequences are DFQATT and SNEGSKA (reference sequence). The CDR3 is CSAKIWGLAGDIQYF. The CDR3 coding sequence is TGCAGTGCTAAAATTTGGGGACTAGCGGGAGACATTCAGTACTTC.

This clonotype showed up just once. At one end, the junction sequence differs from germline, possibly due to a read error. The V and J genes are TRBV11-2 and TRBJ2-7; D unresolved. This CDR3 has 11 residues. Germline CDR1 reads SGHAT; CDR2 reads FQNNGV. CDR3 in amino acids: CASTSHYEKYF. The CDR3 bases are TGTGCCAGCACCTCTCACTACGAGAAGTACTTC. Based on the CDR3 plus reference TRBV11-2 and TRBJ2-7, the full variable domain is EAGVAQSPRYKIIEKRQSVAFWCNPISGHATLYWYQQILGQGPKLLIQFQNNGVVDDSQLPKDRFSAERLKGVDSTLKIQPAKLEDSAVYLCASTSHYEKYFGPGTRLTVT.

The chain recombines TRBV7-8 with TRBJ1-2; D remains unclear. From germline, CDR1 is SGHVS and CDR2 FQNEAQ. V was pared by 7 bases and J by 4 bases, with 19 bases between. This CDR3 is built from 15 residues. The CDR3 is CASNSTQSRIYGYTF. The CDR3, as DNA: TGTGCCAGCAACTCCACTCAGAGCCGCATCTATGGCTACACCTTC.

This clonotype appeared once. In nucleotides, the CDR3 is TGTGCCAGCAGCTTTGTCCTAGCTGGAGCCTCTGGGGCCAACGTCCTGACTTTC. Translated: CASSFVLAGASGANVLTF. This chain links TRBV11-2 with TRBJ2-6, with D possibly matching TRBD2 (5 bases). Germline CDR1 is SGHAT and CDR2 is FQNNGV. V lost 3 bases, J lost 0 bases, and 15 bases lay in between. The CDR3 has 18 amino acids.

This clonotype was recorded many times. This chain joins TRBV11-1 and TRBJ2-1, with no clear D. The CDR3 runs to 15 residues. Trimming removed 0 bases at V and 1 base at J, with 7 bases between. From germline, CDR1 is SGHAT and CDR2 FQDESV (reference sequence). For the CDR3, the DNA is TGTGCCAGCAGCTTAGCCCAAGGGTCCTACAATGAGCAGTTCTTC. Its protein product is CASSLAQGSYNEQFF.

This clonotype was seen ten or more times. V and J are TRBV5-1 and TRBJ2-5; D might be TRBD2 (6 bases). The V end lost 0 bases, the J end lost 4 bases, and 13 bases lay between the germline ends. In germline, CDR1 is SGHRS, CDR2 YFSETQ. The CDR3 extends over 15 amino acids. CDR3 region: CASSLASVIGETQYF. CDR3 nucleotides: TGCGCCAGCAGCTTGGCTAGCGTAATTGGAGAGACCCAGTACTTC.

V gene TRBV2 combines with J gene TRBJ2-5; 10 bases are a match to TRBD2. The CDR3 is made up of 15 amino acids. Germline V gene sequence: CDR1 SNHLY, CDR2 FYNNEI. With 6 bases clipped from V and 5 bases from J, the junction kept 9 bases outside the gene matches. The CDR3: CASRLTSGKLETQYF. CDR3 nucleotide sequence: TGTGCCAGCAGGTTAACTAGCGGGAAACTGGAGACCCAGTACTTC.

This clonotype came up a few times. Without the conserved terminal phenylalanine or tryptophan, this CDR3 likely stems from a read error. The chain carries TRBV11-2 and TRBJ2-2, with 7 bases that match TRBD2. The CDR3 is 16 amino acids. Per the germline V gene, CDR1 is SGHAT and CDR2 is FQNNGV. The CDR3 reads CASSLRGRVNTGELFL. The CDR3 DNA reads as TGTGCCAGTAGCTTACGCGGGAGAGTCAACACCGGGGAGCTGTTTCTT.

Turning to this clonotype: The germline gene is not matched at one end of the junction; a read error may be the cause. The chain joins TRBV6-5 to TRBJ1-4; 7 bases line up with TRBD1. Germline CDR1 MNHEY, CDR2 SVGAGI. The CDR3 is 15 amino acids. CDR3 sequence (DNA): TGTGCCAGCATACCTACAGGGGTTAATAATGAAAAACTGTTTTTC. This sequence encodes CASIPTGVNNEKLFF.